The 7 T cell receptor beta chains given below trace back to one sample, sequenced in a study of blood T cell repertoires in COVID-19. Profiling relied on immunoSEQ multiplex PCR, and the TCRdb table lists in-frame clones only, not all of them. The data show tens of thousands of clones, with 82% seen just once and 13% to 15% held by the top ten. The sample was peripheral blood. The receptors originated from a human donor with acute or convalescent COVID-19. The donor label of this sample is uncertain.

The rearrangement joins TRBV7-2 to TRBJ2-7; TRBD2 aligns across 12 bases. V dropped 6 bases and J dropped 6; count of bases not matched to a gene: 9. CDR1 is SGHTA, CDR2 FQGNSA, per germline. This CDR3 comprises 15 residues. The CDR3 sequence is CASRAASGGASEQYF. The CDR3 DNA follows: TGTGCCAGCAGAGCCGCTAGCGGGGGGGCGAGCGAGCAGTACTTC.

This clone was detected once. The rearrangement links TRBV27 to TRBJ1-6, with TRBD1 matching over 7 bases. Germline-derived CDR1 and CDR2 are MNHEY and SMNVEV (reference sequence). J gave up 15 bases and V 6 bases, and 11 bases lay outside the gene matches. The CDR3 has 13 amino acids. This CDR3 is CASRGNDREYLHF. CDR3 sequence (DNA): TGTGCCAGCAGGGGAAACGACAGGGAGTACCTCCACTTT.

The gene calls are TRBV7-9 and TRBJ2-7; D not resolved. The CDR3 runs to 15 residues. Germline CDR1 SEHNR, CDR2 FQNEAQ (reference sequence). Trimming cost V 1 base and J 3 bases, with 13 bases left between them. The CDR3 sequence: CASSLGTVSIYEQYF. CDR3 nucleotides: TGTGCCAGCAGCTTAGGTACAGTATCAATCTACGAGCAGTACTTC. Based on the CDR3 plus reference TRBV7-9 and TRBJ2-7, the full variable domain is DTGVSQNPRHKITKRGQNVTFRCDPISEHNRLYWYRQTLGQGPEFLTYFQNEAQLEKSRLLSDRFSAERPKGSFSTLEIQRTEQGDSAMYLCASSLGTVSIYEQYFGPGTRLTVT.

The chain employs TRBV5-4 and TRBJ1-2; 10 bases map to TRBD1. The CDR3 is made up of 15 amino acids. V lost 2 bases to trimming and J lost 6 bases; unmatched junction nucleotides: 7. Germline V CDR1 and CDR2: SGHNT, YYREEE (reference sequence). The CDR3 DNA reads as TGTGCCAGCAGCTTCACGGGACAGGGGTGGGATGGCTACACCTTC. Residues: CASSFTGQGWDGYTF.

This rearrangement joins TRBV7-2 to TRBJ1-2; 11 bases fit TRBD1. Trimming removed 4 bases from V and 6 bases from J; junction bases left unmatched: 7. The CDR3 runs to 15 residues. Looked up from germline, CDR1 is SGHTA and CDR2 is FQGNSA. CDR3 DNA sequence: TGTGCCAGCAGCTCGCAAAGGACAGGGGGCGATGGCTACACCTTC. Translating it yields CASSSQRTGGDGYTF. The variable domain in full, completed from reference TRBV7-2 and TRBJ1-2, reads GAGVSQSPSNKVTEKGKDVELRCDPISGHTALYWYRQSLGQGLEFLIYFQGNSAPDKSGLPSDRFSAERTGGSVSTLTIQRTQQEDSAVYLCASSSQRTGGDGYTFGSGTRLTVV.

The genes are TRBV7-9 and TRBJ1-1; 7 bases are a match to TRBD1. The CDR3 has 13 residues. Germline CDR1 is SEHNR and CDR2 is FQNEAQ (reference sequence). V trimming: 6 bases; J trimming: 5 bases; junction bases outside the gene matches: 6. The CDR3 DNA follows: TGTGCCAGCAGAACTACAGGGGAAACTGAAGCTTTCTTT. It encodes CASRTTGETEAFF.

The CDR3 here is CASSLRTGGADTQYF. The CDR3 DNA follows: TGCGCCAGCAGCTTACGAACAGGGGGCGCGGATACGCAGTATTTT. The chain carries TRBV5-1 and TRBJ2-3, with 9 nucleotides matching TRBD1. Germline assignment: CDR1 SGHRS and CDR2 YFSETQ. Trimming cost V 2 bases and J 6 bases; bases outside gene matches: 7. The CDR3 spans 15 residues.